The clone carrying this T cell receptor (beta chain) was detected a few times. Its antigen remains unidentified. The sample originates from a study of T cell repertoires in cytomegalovirus infection. Overall study: Public TCR beta signature analysis indicated the presence of both CMV infection and matching HLA type. Study outcomes and limitations: Summed frequency of shared TCR beta families picked out CMV carriers who also had the relevant HLA.

MiXCR was run by TCRdb on the reads, yielding one entry per CDR3 protein. The sample consists of 250,000 or so distinct CDR3 sequences, about 15% of them appearing once. This CDR3 is built from 21 residues. Germline V gene lookup returns CDR1 LGHNA and CDR2 YSLEER. J was trimmed by 5 bases and V by 3 bases; bases with no gene match: 15. The chain joins TRBV4-3 to TRBJ2-2, with TRBD2 matching 16 bases. This TCR came from a human donor in good health (CMV status not recorded). Some clones in this sample may be carry-over from other donors' samples. Sequencing was carried out using CD8+ T cells from PBMCs. This CDR3 is CASSQPGTSGGAGEKTGELFF. Here the CDR3 DNA reads TGCGCCAGCAGCCAGCCTGGGACTAGCGGGGGGGCGGGGGAAAAAACCGGGGAGCTGTTTTTT.